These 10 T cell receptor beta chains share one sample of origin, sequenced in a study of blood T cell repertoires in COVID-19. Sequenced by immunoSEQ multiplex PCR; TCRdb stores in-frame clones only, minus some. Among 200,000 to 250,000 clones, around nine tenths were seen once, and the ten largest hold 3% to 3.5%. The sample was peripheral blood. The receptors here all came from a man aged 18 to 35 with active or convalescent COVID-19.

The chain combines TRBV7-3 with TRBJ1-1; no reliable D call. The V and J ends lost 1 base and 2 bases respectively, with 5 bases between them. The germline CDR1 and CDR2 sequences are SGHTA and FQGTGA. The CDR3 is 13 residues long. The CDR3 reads CASSLNSNTEAFF. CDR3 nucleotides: TGTGCCAGCAGCTTAAACAGTAACACTGAAGCTTTCTTT.

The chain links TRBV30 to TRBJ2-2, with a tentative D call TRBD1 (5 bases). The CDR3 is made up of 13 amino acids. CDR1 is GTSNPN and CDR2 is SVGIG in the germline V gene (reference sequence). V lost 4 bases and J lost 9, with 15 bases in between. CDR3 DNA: TGTGCCTGGAAAGGCCAGGGCTACCGGGAGCTGTTTTTT. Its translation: CAWKGQGYRELFF.

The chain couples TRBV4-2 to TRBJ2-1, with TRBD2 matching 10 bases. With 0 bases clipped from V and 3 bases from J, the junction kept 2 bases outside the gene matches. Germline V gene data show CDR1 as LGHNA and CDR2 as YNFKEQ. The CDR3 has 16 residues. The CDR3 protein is CASSQDTSGVYNEQFF. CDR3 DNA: TGTGCCAGCAGCCAAGATACTAGCGGGGTCTACAATGAGCAGTTCTTC.

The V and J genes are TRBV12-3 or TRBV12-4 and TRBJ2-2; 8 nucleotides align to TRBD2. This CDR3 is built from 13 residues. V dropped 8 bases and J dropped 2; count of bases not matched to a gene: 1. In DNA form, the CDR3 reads TGTGCCAGCGCGGGAGGTAACACCGGGGAGCTGTTTTTT. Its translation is CASAGGNTGELFF.

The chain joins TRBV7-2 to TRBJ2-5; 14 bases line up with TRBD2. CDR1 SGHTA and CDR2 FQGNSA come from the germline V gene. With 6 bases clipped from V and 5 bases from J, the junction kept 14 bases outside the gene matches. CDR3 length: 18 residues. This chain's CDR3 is CASRRTSGGPGAWETQYF. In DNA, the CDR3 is TGTGCCAGCAGAAGGACTAGCGGGGGGCCCGGGGCTTGGGAGACCCAGTACTTC.

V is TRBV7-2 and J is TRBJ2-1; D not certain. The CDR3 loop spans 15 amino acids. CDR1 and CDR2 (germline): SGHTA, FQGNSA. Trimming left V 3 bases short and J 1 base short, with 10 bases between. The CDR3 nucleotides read TGTGCCAGCAGCTTCCCCGAGACTTCCTACAATGAGCAGTTCTTC. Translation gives CASSFPETSYNEQFF.

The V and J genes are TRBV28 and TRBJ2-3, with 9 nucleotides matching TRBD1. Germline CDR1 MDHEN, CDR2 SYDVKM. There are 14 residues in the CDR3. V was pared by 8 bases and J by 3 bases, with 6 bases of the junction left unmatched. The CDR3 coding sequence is TGTGCCAGCGCTACAGGGGGCAGGACAGATACGCAGTATTTT. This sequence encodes CASATGGRTDTQYF.

In DNA form, the CDR3 reads TGTGCCAGTAGTATTCAGGGTTCCTACGAGCAGTACTTC. It is translated as CASSIQGSYEQYF. This chain links TRBV19 with TRBJ2-7; weak D call: TRBD1 (5 bases). Germline V gene data show CDR1 as LNHDA and CDR2 as SQIVND (reference sequence). The CDR3 spans 13 residues. Trimming removed 3 bases from V and 1 base from J, with 7 bases in between.

CDR3 protein: CASTEIATGQGGRQYF. The CDR3 DNA is TGTGCCAGCACCGAGATCGCCACGGGACAGGGGGGTCGGCAGTACTTC. This rearrangement joins TRBV27 to TRBJ2-7; 11 nucleotides agree with TRBD1. Germline lookup yields CDR1 MNHEY and CDR2 SMNVEV (reference sequence). V gave up 7 bases and J gave up 9 bases; unmatched junction bases: 17. There are 16 residues in the CDR3.

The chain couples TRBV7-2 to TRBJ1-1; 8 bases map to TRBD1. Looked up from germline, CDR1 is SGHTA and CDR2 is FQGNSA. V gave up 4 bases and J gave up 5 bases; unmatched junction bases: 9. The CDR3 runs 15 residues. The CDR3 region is CASSSTSGGTTEAFF. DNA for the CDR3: TGTGCCAGCAGCTCAACCTCAGGGGGCACTACTGAAGCTTTCTTT. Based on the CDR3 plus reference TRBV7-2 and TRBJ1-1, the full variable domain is GAGVSQSPSNKVTEKGKDVELRCDPISGHTALYWYRQSLGQGLEFLIYFQGNSAPDKSGLPSDRFSAERTGGSVSTLTIQRTQQEDSAVYLCASSSTSGGTTEAFFGQGTRLTVV.